Below, 17 T cell receptor beta chains from the same sample are listed, as sequenced in a study of T cell responses to AZD1222 COVID-19 vaccine. The protocol was immunoSEQ multiplex PCR, while the TCRdb copy is restricted to in-frame clones and leaves out a portion. The table shows 150,000 to 180,000 clones, with around 90% occurring only once. The input for sequencing was peripheral blood, taken on day 0 of AZD1222 vaccination. The origin of the receptors is an adult in good health.

The chain couples TRBV18 to TRBJ2-7, with 8 bases fitting TRBD1. The V and J ends lost 3 bases and 3 bases, in that order; junction bases with no gene match: 13. The CDR3 contains 17 residues. The V gene's germline CDR1 is KGHSH and CDR2 LQKENI. CDR3 sequence reads: CASSPRGGGTGFYEQYF. The CDR3 DNA sequence: TGTGCCAGCTCACCTAGGGGTGGTGGGACAGGCTTCTACGAGCAGTACTTC.

The chain recombines TRBV24-1 with TRBJ2-1; D is possibly TRBD2 (5 bases). This CDR3 has 16 amino acids. CDR1 is KGHDR, CDR2 SFDVKD, per germline. Trimming took 1 base from V and 4 from J, leaving 13 bases between them. CDR3 region: CATSDLKRKTYNEQFF. The CDR3 DNA reads TGTGCCACCAGTGATTTAAAGCGGAAAACTTACAATGAGCAGTTCTTC.

The chain carries TRBV9 and TRBJ1-5; TRBD1 might be the D (5 bases). The CDR3 totals 14 residues. CDR1 SGDLS and CDR2 YYNGEE come from the germline V gene. The germline V and J ends were trimmed by 0 bases and 9 bases, with 13 bases remaining between them. This chain's CDR3 is CASSVGRAQGPQHF. DNA of the CDR3: TGTGCCAGCAGCGTAGGAAGGGCCCAGGGGCCCCAGCATTTT. Based on the CDR3 plus reference TRBV9 and TRBJ1-5, the full variable domain is DSGVTQTPKHLITATGQRVTLRCSPRSGDLSVYWYQQSLDQGLQFLIQYYNGEERAKGNILERFSAQQFPDLHSELNLSSLELGDSALYFCASSVGRAQGPQHFGDGTRLSIL.

The V and J genes are TRBV7-8 and TRBJ1-6; D is unresolved. V was shortened by 3 bases and J by 5 bases, with 8 bases between the two germline ends. The CDR3 is 14 residues long. Germline-derived CDR1 and CDR2 are SGHVS and FQNEAQ. The CDR3 region is CASSFYQDNSPLHF. For the CDR3, the DNA is TGTGCCAGCAGCTTCTATCAGGATAATTCACCCCTCCACTTT.

This chain connects TRBV19 to TRBJ1-6; D remains unclear. Germline values: CDR1 LNHDA, CDR2 SQIVND (reference sequence). V was cut by 5 bases and J by 8 bases, with 16 bases left in between. The CDR3 is 15 residues long. The CDR3 loop reads CASSPRGRSDSPLHF. CDR3 nucleotides: TGTGCCAGTAGTCCCCGTGGGCGGTCTGATTCACCCCTCCACTTT.

The V call is TRBV6-5, the J call TRBJ1-1; TRBD1 aligns across 8 bases. CDR1 is MNHEY and CDR2 is SVGAGI in the germline V gene. Trimming at V came to 6 bases and at J to 6 bases, leaving 12 bases not matched to a gene. CDR3 length equals 15 residues. In nucleotides, the CDR3 is TGTGCCAGCAGCCCGACAGGGGCGACCCCCTCTGAAGCTTTCTTT. Translating it yields CASSPTGATPSEAFF.

The count of this clone is one. The chain employs TRBV11-2 and TRBJ1-1; TRBD1 is a possible D gene (5 bases). Germline CDR1 is SGHAT and CDR2 is FQNNGV. V was shortened by 0 bases and J by 5 bases, with 10 bases between the two germline ends. The CDR3 consists of 14 residues. The CDR3 DNA reads TGTGCCAGCAGCTTAGAGGGGGGATGGACTGAAGCTTTCTTT. Translation: CASSLEGGWTEAFF.

This chain joins TRBV5-1 and TRBJ2-3, with TRBD2 identical over 13 bases. This CDR3 spans 16 amino acids. Germline CDR1 is SGHRS and CDR2 is YFSETQ. V trimming: 2 bases; J trimming: 4 bases; junction bases outside the gene matches: 4. The CDR3 nucleotides read TGCGCCAGCAGCTTCGCGGGACTAGCGGGGTCAGATACGCAGTATTTT. Translated, it gives CASSFAGLAGSDTQYF.

This clone has a single count. In DNA, the CDR3 is TGTGCCACCAGCAGTGGGAATCAGCCCCAGCATTTT. It translates to CATSSGNQPQHF. V gene TRBV15 combines with J gene TRBJ1-5, with D unresolved. Germline CDR1 reads LNHNV; CDR2 reads YYDKDF (reference sequence). Trimming took off 3 bases at V and 4 bases at J, with 4 bases between the two ends. The CDR3 runs 12 residues.

The chain carries TRBV30 and TRBJ1-5, with D perhaps matching TRBD1 (5 bases). Germline V gene lookup returns CDR1 GTSNPN and CDR2 SVGIG (reference sequence). The CDR3 is made up of 15 amino acids. Trimming pared 3 bases from V and 1 base from J, leaving 13 bases between. This CDR3 is CAWSARRGSNQPQHF. The CDR3 nucleotides are TGTGCCTGGAGCGCTCGACGGGGGAGCAATCAGCCCCAGCATTTT.

The chain couples TRBV28 to TRBJ1-1; 9 nucleotides agree with TRBD1. The germline gives CDR1 MDHEN, CDR2 SYDVKM. CDR3 size: 18 residues. The junction had 13 bases not matched to a gene; V was cut back by 4 bases and J by 1 base. The DNA of the CDR3 is TGTGCCAGCAGTTCCCTGTACAGGGGGCGCAACCCGAACACTGAAGCTTTCTTT. Protein sequence: CASSSLYRGRNPNTEAFF.

The chain couples TRBV30 to TRBJ1-1; a possible D gene is TRBD1 (6 bases). The CDR3 loop spans 13 amino acids. Germline V gene data show CDR1 as GTSNPN and CDR2 as SVGIG (reference sequence). V was clipped by 1 base and J by 8 bases, with 14 bases between them. The CDR3 bases are TGTGCCTGGAGTGCCTCAGGGGTTTGGGAAGCTTTCTTT. It specifies CAWSASGVWEAFF.

The CDR3 DNA is TGTGCCAGCAGTTCCCGGACGGAGACCTACGAGCAGTACTTC. Translating it yields CASSSRTETYEQYF. The chain links TRBV28 to TRBJ2-7; no firm D call. This CDR3 contains 14 residues. The germline V gene encodes CDR1 MDHEN and CDR2 SYDVKM. The V gene lost 4 bases and the J gene lost 2 bases, with 12 bases spanning the gap.

This chain connects TRBV18 to TRBJ2-2; possible D gene TRBD2, 6 bases. Germline-derived CDR1 and CDR2 are KGHSH and LQKENI. Trimming left V 6 bases short and J 1 base short, with 12 bases between. The CDR3 consists of 15 residues. Written as DNA, the CDR3 is TGTGCCAGCTCGTCCTGGGGAGGGAACACCGGGGAGCTGTTTTTT. Encoded protein: CASSSWGGNTGELFF.

V and J are TRBV3-1 (or the pseudogene TRBV3-2) and TRBJ1-5, with TRBD1 matching 7 bases. CDR1 is LGHDT and CDR2 is YNNKEL in the germline V gene (reference sequence). The V gene end was trimmed by 2 bases and the J gene end by 7 bases; junction bases not matched to a gene: 11. CDR3 length equals 16 residues. In DNA form, the CDR3 reads TGTGCCAGCAGCCAAAATCCAGGGGGTATGGGACAGCCCCAGCATTTT. Residues: CASSQNPGGMGQPQHF.

The gene calls are TRBV18 and TRBJ1-2; D might be TRBD1 (5 bases). This CDR3 has 13 residues. Trimming took off 3 bases at V and 7 bases at J, with 12 bases between the two ends. Germline assignment: CDR1 KGHSH and CDR2 LQKENI. Here the CDR3 reads CASSPGTQPGYTF. As DNA, the CDR3 is TGTGCCAGCTCACCCGGGACCCAGCCTGGCTACACCTTC.

The V gene is TRBV19, the J gene TRBJ1-1; a possible D gene is TRBD1 (5 bases). V was pared by 6 bases and J by 1 base, with 9 bases between. The CDR3 is 13 residues long. From germline, CDR1 is LNHDA and CDR2 SQIVND (reference sequence). CDR3 region: CASRKGQNTEAFF. The CDR3 DNA reads TGTGCCAGTAGAAAAGGACAGAACACTGAAGCTTTCTTT.